Shown below are 2 T cell receptor beta chains from a single sample sequenced in a study of blood T cells in healthy people across ages. Using a J-beta primer mix together with a sample-barcoded 5' primer, a second PCR was run for about 7 to 12 cycles. Using its own MiXCR run on the 5' RACE reads, TCRdb lists one record per CDR3 protein. Of around 320,000 distinct CDR3 sequences in the sample, roughly 26% were seen once. The sequencing input was blood. These receptor sequences come from a woman between 65 and 79 years old in good health.

This clonotype was counted ten times or more. The chain joins TRBV28 to TRBJ2-3, with 13 bases that match TRBD2. V shed 9 bases and J 0 bases; nucleotides not matched to a gene: 6. The CDR3 consists of 16 residues. Germline assignment: CDR1 MDHEN and CDR2 SYDVKM. This chain's CDR3 is CASHGTSGTSTDTQYF. Written as DNA, the CDR3 is TGTGCCAGTCATGGGACTAGCGGGACTAGCACAGATACGCAGTATTTT.

The chain combines TRBV3-1 with TRBJ1-4; 8 bases fit TRBD1. CDR3 length: 17 residues. Per the germline V gene, CDR1 is LGHDT and CDR2 is YNNKEL (reference sequence). Germline trimming cut 2 bases from V and 8 bases from J; bases unmatched to any gene: 13. The CDR3 here is CASSQRGRGLGEEKLFF. The CDR3 nucleotides read TGTGCCAGCAGCCAACGTGGCAGGGGGCTGGGGGAAGAAAAACTGTTTTTT.